This passage covers 9 T cell receptor beta chains from one sample sequenced in a study of beta chain features in type 1 diabetes. The authors reverse transcribed all of the isolated RNA, so sequencing captured expressed TCRB transcripts. Measured with immunoSEQ multiplex PCR; TCRdb has only the in-frame clones, and not every one. The sample lists about 140,000 clones, about 9.1% occurring once. The sample consisted of central memory CD4+ T cells from blood. The source of these receptors is a woman in her thirties or forties in good health.

This clone came up many times. This sequence joins TRBV15 and TRBJ2-4; 10 bases match TRBD2. Germline V gene data show CDR1 as LNHNV and CDR2 as YYDKDF (reference sequence). V lost 4 bases and J lost 9; bases outside the gene matches: 12. This CDR3 comprises 16 residues. The CDR3 sequence is CATSTMASGGEGIQYF. The CDR3 DNA sequence: TGTGCCACCAGCACGATGGCTAGCGGGGGAGAAGGCATTCAGTACTTC.

This clone was observed many times. The rearrangement uses TRBV5-4 and TRBJ2-6; D not certain. The CDR3 has 14 amino acids. Germline V CDR1 and CDR2: SGHNT, YYREEE (reference sequence). V was trimmed by 4 bases and J by 2 bases, leaving 7 bases between them. CDR3 coding DNA: TGTGCCAGCAGCCCTGTTCCTGGGGCCAACGTCCTGACTTTC. The encoded protein is CASSPVPGANVLTF.

The chain uses TRBV6-6 and TRBJ1-5; D is undetermined. Germline V CDR1 and CDR2: MNHNY, SVGAGI (reference sequence). Trimming took 3 bases from V and 6 from J, leaving 12 bases between them. This CDR3 contains 14 residues. DNA for the CDR3: TGTGCCAGCAGTTATTCCCGGGGAATTCAGCCCCAGCATTTT. Translated: CASSYSRGIQPQHF.

In this sample, this clone turned up a few times. Other DNA sequences in the same sample also yield this CDR3. The chain employs TRBV4-3 and TRBJ1-1; no clear D. V was clipped by 4 bases and J by 0 bases, with 6 bases between them. Germline CDR1 and CDR2: LGHNA and YSLEER. The CDR3 covers 13 residues. CDR3 protein: CASSRALNTEAFF. The CDR3 nucleotides read TGCGCCAGCAGCCGAGCCCTGAACACTGAAGCTTTCTTT.

This clone was counted many times. This chain connects TRBV4-2 to TRBJ1-1; no clear D gene. The CDR3 is made up of 13 amino acids. In germline, CDR1 is LGHNA, CDR2 YNFKEQ. Trimming took 2 bases from V and 2 from J, leaving 6 bases between them. The CDR3 here is CASSQTGNTEAFF. The CDR3 nucleotides are TGTGCCAGCAGCCAAACGGGTAACACTGAAGCTTTCTTT.

The sample holds a few counts of this clone. The chain links TRBV5-1 to TRBJ1-1, with a weak D call TRBD1 (6 bases). Per germline, CDR1 SGHRS and CDR2 YFSETQ. The germline V and J ends were trimmed by 5 bases and 1 base, with 18 bases remaining between them. The CDR3 covers 16 residues. The CDR3 DNA reads as TGCGCCAGCAGTGATGGACAGTCCACCGGGAACACTGAAGCTTTCTTT. Protein product: CASSDGQSTGNTEAFF.

On this clone itself: The identical CDR3 is also encoded by other nucleotide sequences in the sample. The CDR3 DNA sequence: TGTGCCAGCAGCTCAGGACAGGGCTATGGCTACACCTTC. This gives the protein CASSSGQGYGYTF. The chain joins TRBV7-2 to TRBJ1-2; 8 bases agree with TRBD1. The germline CDR1 and CDR2 sequences are SGHTA and FQGNSA. With 4 bases clipped from V and 4 bases from J, the junction kept 2 bases outside the gene matches. The CDR3 has 13 amino acids.

V usage is TRBV6-1 and J usage is TRBJ2-5, with D tentatively TRBD1 (6 bases). The germline CDR1 and CDR2 sequences are MNHNS and SASEGT. V lost 4 bases and J lost 0, with 15 bases in between. This CDR3 region has 16 residues. CDR3 region: CASSGRTGTYQETQYF. The DNA for the CDR3 is TGTGCCAGCAGTGGAAGAACCGGGACATACCAAGAGACCCAGTACTTC.

This clone came up a few times. The rearrangement links TRBV10-2 to TRBJ1-2; D possibly corresponds to TRBD1 (5 bases). Trimming shortened V by 3 bases and J by 4 bases, and 15 bases separated the two germline ends. This CDR3 has 15 amino acids. Germline CDR1 and CDR2: WSHSY and SAAADI. CDR3 sequence reads: CASSDISRGTYGYTF. In DNA form, the CDR3 reads TGCGCCAGCAGTGATATCTCAAGGGGAACCTATGGCTACACCTTC.